Listed below are T cell receptor beta chains from one sample, sequenced in a study of blood T cell repertoires in COVID-19. This table comes from immunoSEQ multiplex PCR, and its TCRdb copy is limited to in-frame clones, with some not included. Seen here are tens of thousands of clones, 87% observed once, and the top ten hold around 6.9%. Sequencing was performed on peripheral blood. These TCRs come from a man aged 60 to 69 with active or convalescent COVID-19. Both conserved end residues are part of each CDR3. A D gene is named only where the DNA matches it firmly. Clone size, where shown, is once, few, many, or a class for clones that have expanded.

V: TRBV1
size: once
J: TRBJ1-3
D: -
DNA: TGCACCAGCAGCCAAGATCCATCCCGGGACAGGGGTTTCTCTGGAAACACCATATATTTT
CDR3: CTSSQDPSRDRGFSGNTIYF

V: TRBV2
size: -
J: TRBJ1-2
D: TRBD1
DNA: TGTGCCAGCAGGGCCTCCCAGACAGGGAGCTATGGCTACACCTTC
CDR3: CASRASQTGSYGYTF

V: TRBV5-4
size: few
J: TRBJ2-5
D: -
DNA: TGTGCCAGCAGCCCTTCGGGACTGTTGTGGGAGACCCAGTACTTC
CDR3: CASSPSGLLWETQYF

V: TRBV5-1
size: once
J: TRBJ1-6
D: TRBD1
DNA: TGCGCCAGCAGCTATGGACAGGAATCACCCCTCCACTTT
CDR3: CASSYGQESPLHF

V: TRBV7-8
size: once
J: TRBJ2-5
D: TRBD2
DNA: TGTGCCAGCAGCTTTAGCGGGGGGGCCTACGAGACCCAGTACTTC
CDR3: CASSFSGGAYETQYF

V: TRBV11-2
size: -
J: TRBJ2-3
D: -
DNA: TGTGCCAGCAGCTTAGATATGACCTCCGGAGGGGGCGGTACGCAGTATTTT
CDR3: CASSLDMTSGGGGTQYF

V: TRBV7-9
size: -
J: TRBJ1-1
D: -
DNA: TGTGCCAGCAGCTTGACAGTTACCACTGAAGCTTTCTTT
CDR3: CASSLTVTTEAFF

V: TRBV5-5
size: -
J: TRBJ2-3
D: TRBD1
DNA: TGTGCCAGCAGCGTTAGGCCGAGAGGAGACAGGGGAGCAGATACGCAGTATTTT
CDR3: CASSVRPRGDRGADTQYF

V: TRBV6-1
size: once
J: TRBJ2-2
D: TRBD1
DNA: TGTGCCAGCAGTGATTTACAGGGGTCCGGGGAGCTGTTTTTT
CDR3: CASSDLQGSGELFF

V: TRBV6-5
size: -
J: TRBJ2-7
D: -
DNA: TGTGCCAGCAGGCCCGCTGACAGGAAGCCCTACGAGCAGTACTTC
CDR3: CASRPADRKPYEQYF

V: TRBV2
size: -
J: TRBJ1-5
D: TRBD1
DNA: TGTGCCAGCAGCATGACAGGGGGCGGTCAGCCCCAGCATTTT
CDR3: CASSMTGGGQPQHF

V: TRBV6-5
size: -
J: TRBJ2-1
D: TRBD1
DNA: TGTGCCAGCAGGTTAGGGGACAGGGTCAATGAGCAGTTCTTC
CDR3: CASRLGDRVNEQFF

V: TRBV6-1
size: -
J: TRBJ2-7
D: TRBD1
DNA: TGTGCCAGCAGTGACCGGGACAGGGCTCGTTACGAGCAGTACTTC
CDR3: CASSDRDRARYEQYF

V: TRBV18
size: -
J: TRBJ1-4
D: TRBD1
DNA: TGTGCCAGCTCACCCTGGACAGGGGAGGGTGAAAAACTGTTTTTT
CDR3: CASSPWTGEGEKLFF

V: TRBV10-3
size: few
J: TRBJ1-5
D: -
DNA: TGTGCCATCAGTGAGGGGCCAAATCAGCCCCAGCATTTT
CDR3: CAISEGPNQPQHF

V: TRBV5-1
size: -
J: TRBJ2-5
D: -
DNA: TGCGCCACCAGGTCGACAGTGGGCGTTCAAGAGACCCAGTACTTC
CDR3: CATRSTVGVQETQYF

V: TRBV21-1
size: few
J: TRBJ2-7
D: -
DNA: TGTGCCAGCAGCAAAAGGCCAGGGGCCCCGGGGGAGCAGTACTTC
CDR3: CASSKRPGAPGEQYF

V: TRBV6-5
size: -
J: TRBJ2-7
D: TRBD1
DNA: TGTGCCAGCCAGGGGGCCCGCCTTTTGGAGCAGTACTTC
CDR3: CASQGARLLEQYF

V: TRBV20-1
size: -
J: TRBJ1-1
D: -
DNA: TGCAGTGCTAGAGATCGGACTGAAGCTTTCTTT
CDR3: CSARDRTEAFF

V: TRBV5-4
size: -
J: TRBJ2-2
D: -
DNA: TGTGCCAGCAGCTTTCCGGGCGGGGCGAACACCGGGGAGCTGTTTTTT
CDR3: CASSFPGGANTGELFF

V: TRBV29-1
size: once
J: TRBJ1-1
D: -
DNA: TGCAGCGTTACTACCGGGACACTGAACACTGAAGCTTTCTTT
CDR3: CSVTTGTLNTEAFF

V: TRBV6-1
size: -
J: TRBJ1-2
D: -
DNA: TGTGCCAGCAGTGAAGGAGGGCAGCTACTGGCCTACACCTTC
CDR3: CASSEGGQLLAYTF

V: TRBV19
size: once
J: TRBJ1-2
D: TRBD1
DNA: TGTGCCAGTAGTATATCTACAGGGGGTCACTATGGCTACACCTTC
CDR3: CASSISTGGHYGYTF

V: TRBV5-1
size: -
J: TRBJ2-6
D: TRBD2
DNA: TGCGCCAGCAGCTTCCGGGACTACCGCTCTGGGGCCAACGTCCTGACTTTC
CDR3: CASSFRDYRSGANVLTF

V: TRBV3-1/TRBV3-2
size: -
J: TRBJ1-5
D: -
DNA: TGTGCCAGCTCGCAGGGCTCCGGCGGCAATCAGCCCCAGCATTTT
CDR3: CASSQGSGGNQPQHF

V: TRBV5-1
size: -
J: TRBJ2-3
D: TRBD1
DNA: TGCGCCAGCAGCTTTCCCGGGACAGGGGTTGCAGATACGCAGTATTTT
CDR3: CASSFPGTGVADTQYF

V: TRBV5-6
size: -
J: TRBJ2-2
D: TRBD1
DNA: TGTGCCAGCACCAAAAAAATCCGGGACAGGGTCGTCACCGGGGAGCTGTTTTTT
CDR3: CASTKKIRDRVVTGELFF

V: TRBV28
size: -
J: TRBJ1-5
D: -
DNA: TGTGCCAGCAGTTTATGGGGCAGGGATCAGCCCCAGCATTTT
CDR3: CASSLWGRDQPQHF

V: TRBV27
size: -
J: TRBJ2-1
D: -
DNA: TGTGCCAGCAGTTTACGCGGGAACTACAATGAGCAGTTCTTC
CDR3: CASSLRGNYNEQFF

V: TRBV5-8
size: once
J: TRBJ1-6
D: -
DNA: TGTGCCAGCAGCTTGGTTAGGGGAGGTCTGGGGTCCTATAATTCACCCCTCCACTTT
CDR3: CASSLVRGGLGSYNSPLHF

V: TRBV7-6
size: once
J: TRBJ2-7
D: TRBD1
DNA: TGTGCCAGCAGCCCCGACCGGGACAGGGGGCGCCTGAGCTCCTACGAGCAGTACTTC
CDR3: CASSPDRDRGRLSSYEQYF

V: TRBV7-2
size: once
J: TRBJ2-5
D: TRBD1
DNA: TGTGCCAGCAGCCCGGGGGGACAGGGGTGGGGGACCCAGTACTTC
CDR3: CASSPGGQGWGTQYF